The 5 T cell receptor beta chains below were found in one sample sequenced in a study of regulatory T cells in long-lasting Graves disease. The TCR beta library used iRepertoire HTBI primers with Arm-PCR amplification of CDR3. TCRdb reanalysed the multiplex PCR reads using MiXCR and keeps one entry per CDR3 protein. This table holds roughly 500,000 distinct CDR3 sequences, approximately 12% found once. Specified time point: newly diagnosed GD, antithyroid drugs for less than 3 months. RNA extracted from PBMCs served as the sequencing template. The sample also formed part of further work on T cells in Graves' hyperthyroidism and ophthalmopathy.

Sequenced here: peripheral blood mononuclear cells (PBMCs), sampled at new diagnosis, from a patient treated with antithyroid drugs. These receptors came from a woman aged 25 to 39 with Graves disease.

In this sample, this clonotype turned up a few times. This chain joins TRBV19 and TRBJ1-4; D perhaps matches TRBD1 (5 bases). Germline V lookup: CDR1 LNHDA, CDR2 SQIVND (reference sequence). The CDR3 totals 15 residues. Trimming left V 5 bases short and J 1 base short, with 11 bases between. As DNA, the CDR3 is TGTGCCAGTAGTGCTGACAGAGTAACTAATGAAAAACTGTTTTTT. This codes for CASSADRVTNEKLFF.

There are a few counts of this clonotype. The CDR3, as DNA: TGCAGTGCCCTGGGGCACACTGAAGCTTTCTTT. This encodes CSALGHTEAFF. V usage is TRBV20-1 and J usage is TRBJ1-1, with D tentatively TRBD1 (5 bases). The ends were cut back, 6 bases at V and 3 bases at J, with 8 bases in the middle. The CDR3 contains 11 residues. Germline CDR1 reads DFQATT; CDR2 reads SNEGSKA (reference sequence).

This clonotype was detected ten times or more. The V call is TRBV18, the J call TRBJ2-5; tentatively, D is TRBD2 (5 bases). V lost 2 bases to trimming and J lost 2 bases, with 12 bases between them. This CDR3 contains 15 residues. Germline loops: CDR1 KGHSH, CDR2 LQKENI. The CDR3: CASSPGLRRQETQYF. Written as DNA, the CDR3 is TGTGCCAGCTCACCAGGACTCAGGAGGCAAGAGACCCAGTACTTC.

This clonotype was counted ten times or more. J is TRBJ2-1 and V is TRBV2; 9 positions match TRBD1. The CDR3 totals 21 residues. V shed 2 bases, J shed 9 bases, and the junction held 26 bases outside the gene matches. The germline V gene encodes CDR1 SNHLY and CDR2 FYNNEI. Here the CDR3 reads CASSETAGTGFSFLRLGEQFF. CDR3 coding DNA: TGTGCCAGCAGTGAAACTGCCGGGACAGGGTTCTCTTTCCTTCGGCTGGGTGAGCAGTTCTTC.

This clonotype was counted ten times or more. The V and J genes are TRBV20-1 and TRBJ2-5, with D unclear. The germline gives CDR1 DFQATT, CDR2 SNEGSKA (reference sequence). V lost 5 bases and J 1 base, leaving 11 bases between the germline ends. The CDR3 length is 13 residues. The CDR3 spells CSAPVVTQETQYF. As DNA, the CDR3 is TGCAGTGCTCCGGTGGTCACCCAAGAGACCCAGTACTTC.